Following are 11 T cell receptor beta chains from one sample sequenced in a study of blood T cell repertoires in COVID-19. Measured with immunoSEQ multiplex PCR; TCRdb has only the in-frame clones, and not every one. The table has roughly 84,000 clones, roughly 80% seen once. Specimen: peripheral blood. These receptors all come from a woman of 80 years or more with acute or convalescent COVID-19.

This clone has only a few counts. The chain carries TRBV12-3 or TRBV12-4 and TRBJ1-2; TRBD1 matches at 7 bases. Germline trimming cut 8 bases from V and 5 bases from J; bases unmatched to any gene: 8. There are 13 residues in the CDR3. For the CDR3, the DNA is TGTGCCAGCGGTAGACAGGGCGGGTATGGCTACACCTTC. It codes for CASGRQGGYGYTF.

As concerns this clone: The junction shows a germline mismatch at one end, possibly a read error. The chain combines TRBV4-1 with TRBJ1-1; 7 bases line up with TRBD1. The CDR3 has 15 amino acids. Per germline, CDR1 MGHRA and CDR2 YSYEKL. This CDR3 is CASSQDGTVNAEAFF. CDR3 DNA: TGCGCCAGCAGCCAAGATGGGACAGTGAACGCTGAAGCTTTCTTT.

This chain links TRBV11-3 with TRBJ1-2, with a possible D match to TRBD1 (6 bases). The germline V gene encodes CDR1 SGHNT and CDR2 YENEEA. V lost 0 bases, J lost 3 bases, and 8 bases lay in between. This CDR3 spans 14 amino acids. The CDR3 DNA is TGTGCCAGCAGCTTAGAGGCAGGGGACTATGGCTACACCTTC. It codes for CASSLEAGDYGYTF.

CDR3 nucleotides: TGTGCCAGCAGCTTCCCGGGACAAAACTATGGCTACACCTTC. This gives the protein CASSFPGQNYGYTF. The V and J genes are TRBV11-3 and TRBJ1-2, with D perhaps TRBD1 (6 bases). V was trimmed by 3 bases and J by 2 bases, leaving 10 bases between them. CDR1 is SGHNT, CDR2 YENEEA, per germline. The CDR3 is 14 amino acids.

The chain couples TRBV19 to TRBJ1-4, with 10 bases lining up with TRBD1. Germline V gives CDR1 LNHDA, CDR2 SQIVND (reference sequence). This CDR3 spans 18 amino acids. Germline trimming cut 4 bases from V and 4 bases from J; bases unmatched to any gene: 12. The chain's CDR3 is CASSTETGGSRYNEKLFF. CDR3 in DNA: TGTGCCAGTAGTACCGAGACAGGGGGCTCTCGATATAATGAAAAACTGTTTTTT.

The CDR3 DNA is TGTGCCAGCAGCTCCACGACAGGGGGTCAGGGCAATCAGCCCCAGCATTTT. Its protein product is CASSSTTGGQGNQPQHF. The J gene is TRBJ1-5, the V gene TRBV5-8; 9 nucleotides align to TRBD1. The J segment lost 2 bases and the V segment lost 3 bases, leaving 9 bases of the junction unmatched. The length of the CDR3 is 17 residues. From germline, CDR1 is SGHTS and CDR2 YDEGEE.

The chain recombines TRBV10-3 with TRBJ1-5; 7 bases align to TRBD1. This CDR3 has 13 residues. Germline V gene lookup returns CDR1 ENHRY and CDR2 SYGVKD. J gave up 5 bases and V 6 bases, and 4 bases lay outside the gene matches. DNA of the CDR3: TGTGCCATCAGCCGACAGGGCGATCAGCCCCAGCATTTT. It codes for CAISRQGDQPQHF.

The gene calls are TRBV5-1 and TRBJ1-1, with 9 bases matching TRBD1. The germline V gene encodes CDR1 SGHRS and CDR2 YFSETQ. J lost 1 base, V lost 3 bases, and 4 bases had no gene match. This CDR3 spans 15 amino acids. CDR3 protein: CASSSTGGPNTEAFF. DNA for the CDR3: TGCGCCAGCAGCTCCACAGGGGGCCCGAACACTGAAGCTTTCTTT.

The rearrangement links TRBV9 to TRBJ2-5, with D tentatively TRBD2 (6 bases). V lost 4 bases and J lost 5, with 12 bases in between. This CDR3 has 13 residues. CDR1 SGDLS and CDR2 YYNGEE come from the germline V gene. The CDR3 DNA follows: TGTGCCAGCAGCCCCGGACTAAGGGAGACCCAGTACTTC. This sequence encodes CASSPGLRETQYF.

Only one count was recorded for this clone. This chain uses TRBV28 with TRBJ2-2; 8 bases are shared with TRBD1. V gave up 4 bases and J gave up 4 bases; unmatched junction bases: 8. Germline loops: CDR1 MDHEN, CDR2 SYDVKM. This CDR3 is 16 amino acids long. The CDR3 DNA follows: TGTGCCAGCAGTTGGCCCAGGGGGCGCGGCACCGGGGAGCTGTTTTTT. This codes for CASSWPRGRGTGELFF. The whole variable domain, remainder taken from reference TRBV28 and TRBJ2-2, is DVKVTQSSRYLVKRTGEKVFLECVQDMDHENMFWYRQDPGLGLRLIYFSYDVKMKEKGDIPEGYSVSREKKERFSLILESASTNQTSMYLCASSWPRGRGTGELFFGEGSRLTVL.

The chain employs TRBV6-6 and TRBJ1-5; D unresolved. V lost 4 bases and J 7 bases, leaving 11 bases between the germline ends. The CDR3 has 13 residues. Germline V gene sequence: CDR1 MNHNY, CDR2 SVGAGI (reference sequence). In nucleotides, the CDR3 is TGTGCCAGCAGTTCTCCACCAGGCCAGCCCCAGCATTTT. Residues: CASSSPPGQPQHF.